The clone carrying this T cell receptor beta chain was counted a few times. Compared with germline, one end of the junction differs, possibly owing to a read error. The germline V gene encodes CDR1 SGHTA and CDR2 FQGNSA. The length of the CDR3 is 15 residues. This sample stems from a study of read filtering for tumor transcriptome and immune sequencing. Study summary: IR-seq gave about 4.05 to 11 million TCR reads per sample; RNA-seq gave roughly 80 to 1273.

This library used approximately 370 ng RNA and molecular barcoded adaptors spanning alpha/delta and beta/gamma chains. In TCRdb, the reads were re-called with MiXCR into one record per CDR3 protein. Counted here are 100,000 to 150,000 distinct CDR3 sequences, 13% occurring once; the ten biggest clones make up under 9%. This clonotype was obtained from a donor older than 35 with multiple myeloma. The material sequenced was a population of CD138-negative cells sorted from bone marrow. The J gene is TRBJ1-5, the V gene TRBV7-2; D is unclear. CDR3 sequence: CAGSLDRRGNQPQHF. The CDR3 DNA is TGTGCCGGCAGCTTAGATAGGAGGGGCAATCAGCCCCAGCATTTT.